This TCR beta chain was sequenced for a study of T cells expressing NK-cell markers. Study at large: It was sorted CD3+CD56-NKG2C+, CD3+CD56+NKG2C- and CD3+CD56+NKG2C+ T cells that provided the TCR beta repertoires. Of eight sequenced donors, seven were HCMV-seropositive and one HCMV-seronegative. The study, taken as a whole, reports: Specificity for HCMV among expanded NKG2C+ T cell clones was not established.

The germline gives CDR1 SGHRS, CDR2 YFSETQ. This CDR3 is 16 amino acids long. Regarding this clonotype: The antigen remains undetermined.

TCRdb reanalyzed the 5' RACE reads and collapses them to one entry per CDR3 protein, without DNA. The sample has under 200,000 distinct CDR3 sequences; the top ten hold around 20%. The sequenced material came from blood T cells: a sorted CD56 or NKG2C T cell subset, CD4+ or CD8+ T cells, or bulk PBMC T cells (not recorded which). The clonotype originates from a woman aged 18 to 69 in good health. This chain links TRBV5-1 with TRBJ2-3; the TCRdb call, TRBD2, lacks DNA for checking. The chain's CDR3 is CASSRGVAGETDTQYF. The variable domain in full, with the rest retrieved from reference TRBV5-1 and TRBJ2-3, is KAGVTQTPRYLIKTRGQQVTLSCSPISGHRSVSWYQQTPGQGLQFLFEYFSETQRNKGNFPGRFSGRQFSNSRSEMNVSTLELGDSALYLCASSRGVAGETDTQYFGPGTRLTVL.